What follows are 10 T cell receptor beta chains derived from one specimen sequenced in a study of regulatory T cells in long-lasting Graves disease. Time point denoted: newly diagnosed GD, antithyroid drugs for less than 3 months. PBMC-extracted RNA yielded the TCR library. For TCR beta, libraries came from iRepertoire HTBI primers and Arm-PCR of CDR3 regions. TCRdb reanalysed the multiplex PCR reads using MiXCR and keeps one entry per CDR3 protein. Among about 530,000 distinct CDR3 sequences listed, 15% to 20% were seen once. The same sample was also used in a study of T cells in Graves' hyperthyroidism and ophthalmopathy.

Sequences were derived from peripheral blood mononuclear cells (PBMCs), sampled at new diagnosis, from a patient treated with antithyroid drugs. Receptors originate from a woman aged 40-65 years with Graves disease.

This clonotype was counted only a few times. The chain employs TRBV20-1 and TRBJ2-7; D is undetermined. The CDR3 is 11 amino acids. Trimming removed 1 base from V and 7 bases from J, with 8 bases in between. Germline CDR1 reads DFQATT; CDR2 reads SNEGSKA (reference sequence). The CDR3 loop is CSARGGPEQYF. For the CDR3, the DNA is TGCAGTGCTAGAGGAGGCCCGGAGCAGTACTTC.

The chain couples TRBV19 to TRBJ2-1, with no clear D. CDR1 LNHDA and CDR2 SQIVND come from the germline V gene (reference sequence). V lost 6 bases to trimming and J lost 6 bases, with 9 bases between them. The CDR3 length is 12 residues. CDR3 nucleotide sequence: TGTGCCAGTAGGACCCCTTTCAATGAGCAGTTCTTC. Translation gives CASRTPFNEQFF.

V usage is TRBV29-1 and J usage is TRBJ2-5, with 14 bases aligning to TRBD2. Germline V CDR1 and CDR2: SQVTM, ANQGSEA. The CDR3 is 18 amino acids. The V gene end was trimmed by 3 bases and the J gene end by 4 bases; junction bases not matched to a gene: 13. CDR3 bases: TGCAGCGTTGATTTATTTAAGGGACTAGCGGGGGTCGGAGAGACCCAGTACTTC. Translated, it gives CSVDLFKGLAGVGETQYF.

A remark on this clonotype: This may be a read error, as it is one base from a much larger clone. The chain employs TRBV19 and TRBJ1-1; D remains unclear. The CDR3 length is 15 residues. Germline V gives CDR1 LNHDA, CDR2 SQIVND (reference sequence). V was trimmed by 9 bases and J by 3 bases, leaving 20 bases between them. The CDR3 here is CASPPSGPVDTEAFF. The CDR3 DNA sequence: TGTGCCAGCCCTCCTTCAGGACCTGTGGACACTGAAGCTTTCTTT.

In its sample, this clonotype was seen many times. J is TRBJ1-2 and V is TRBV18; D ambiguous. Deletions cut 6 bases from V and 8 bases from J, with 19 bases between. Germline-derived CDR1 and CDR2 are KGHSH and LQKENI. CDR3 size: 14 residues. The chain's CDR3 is CASSALRETGGYTF. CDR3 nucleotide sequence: TGTGCCAGCTCCGCCCTTCGGGAAACGGGAGGCTACACCTTC.

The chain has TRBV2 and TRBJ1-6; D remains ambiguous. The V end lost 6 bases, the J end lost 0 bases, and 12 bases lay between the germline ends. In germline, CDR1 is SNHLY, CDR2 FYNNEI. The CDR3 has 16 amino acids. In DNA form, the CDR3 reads TGTGCCAGCAGCGGCCCCACGAGCTCCTATAATTCACCCCTCCACTTT. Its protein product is CASSGPTSSYNSPLHF.

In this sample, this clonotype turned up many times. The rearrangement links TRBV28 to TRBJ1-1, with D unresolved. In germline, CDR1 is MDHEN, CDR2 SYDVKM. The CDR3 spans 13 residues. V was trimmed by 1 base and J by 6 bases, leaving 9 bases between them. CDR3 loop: CASSLSGRAEAFF. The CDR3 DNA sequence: TGTGCCAGCAGTTTATCGGGGAGGGCTGAAGCTTTCTTT.

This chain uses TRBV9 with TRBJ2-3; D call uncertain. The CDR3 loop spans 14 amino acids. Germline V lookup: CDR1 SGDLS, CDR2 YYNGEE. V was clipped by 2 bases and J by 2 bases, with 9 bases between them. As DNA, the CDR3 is TGTGCCAGCAGCGTCGGACCAGACACAGATACGCAGTATTTT. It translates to CASSVGPDTDTQYF.

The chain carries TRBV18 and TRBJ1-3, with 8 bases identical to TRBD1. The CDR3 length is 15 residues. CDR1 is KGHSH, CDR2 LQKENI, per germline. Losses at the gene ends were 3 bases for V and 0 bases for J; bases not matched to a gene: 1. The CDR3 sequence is CASSPTGDSGNTIYF. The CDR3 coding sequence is TGTGCCAGCTCACCGACAGGGGACTCTGGAAACACCATATATTTT.

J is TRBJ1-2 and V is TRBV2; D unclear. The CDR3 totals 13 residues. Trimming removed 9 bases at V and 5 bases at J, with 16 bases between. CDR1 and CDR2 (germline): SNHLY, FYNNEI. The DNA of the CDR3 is TGTGCCAGTACGACCGGGTTTCTATATGGCTACACCTTC. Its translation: CASTTGFLYGYTF. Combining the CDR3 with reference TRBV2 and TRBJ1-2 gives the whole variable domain EPEVTQTPSHQVTQMGQEVILRCVPISNHLYFYWYRQILGQKVEFLVSFYNNEISEKSEIFDDQFSVERPDGSNFTLKIRSTKLEDSAMYFCASTTGFLYGYTFGSGTRLTVV.